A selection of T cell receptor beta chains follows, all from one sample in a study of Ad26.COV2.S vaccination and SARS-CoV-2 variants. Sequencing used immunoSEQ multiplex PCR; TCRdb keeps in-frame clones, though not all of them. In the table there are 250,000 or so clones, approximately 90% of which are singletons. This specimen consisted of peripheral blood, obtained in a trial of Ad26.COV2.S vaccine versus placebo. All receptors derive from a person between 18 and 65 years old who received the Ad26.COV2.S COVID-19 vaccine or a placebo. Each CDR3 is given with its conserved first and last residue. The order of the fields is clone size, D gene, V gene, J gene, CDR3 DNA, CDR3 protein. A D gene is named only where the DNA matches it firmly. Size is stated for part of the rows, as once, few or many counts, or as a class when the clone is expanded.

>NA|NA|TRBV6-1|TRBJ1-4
TGTGCCAGCAGTGAAGCAGGGACACCTGGTAATGAAAAACTGTTTTTT
CASSEAGTPGNEKLFF
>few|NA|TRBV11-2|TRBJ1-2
TGTGCCAGCAGCTTAGGGTTCTACAGTTCAGAGGACGACTACACCTTC
CASSLGFYSSEDDYTF
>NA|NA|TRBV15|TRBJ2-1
TGTGCCACCAGCAGAGATCGCCAGCCGTACAATGAGCAGTTCTTC
CATSRDRQPYNEQFF
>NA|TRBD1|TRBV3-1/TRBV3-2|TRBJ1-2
TGTGCCAGCACCACCCTTGGGGGGACAGGGGACTATGGCTACACCTTC
CASTTLGGTGDYGYTF
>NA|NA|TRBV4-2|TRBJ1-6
TGTGCCAGCAGCCACCCCCCGACGGGGGGCAGACATAGTTCACCCCTCCACTTT
CASSHPPTGGRHSSPLHF
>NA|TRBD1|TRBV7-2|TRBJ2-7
TGTGCCAGCAGCCGGGACAGGGGCTCCTACGAGCAGTACTTC
CASSRDRGSYEQYF
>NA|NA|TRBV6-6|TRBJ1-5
TGTGCCAGCAGAACGATTGGCCAGGGGCCTTCGGCCCAGCATTTT
CASRTIGQGPSAQHF
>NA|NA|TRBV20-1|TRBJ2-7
TGCAGTGCTAGAGGGCCCTACGAGCAGTACTTC
CSARGPYEQYF
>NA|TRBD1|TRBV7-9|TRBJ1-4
TGTGCCAGCAGCTTCCGACAGGGCAGTGAAAAACTGTTTTTT
CASSFRQGSEKLFF
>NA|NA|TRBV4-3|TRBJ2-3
TGCGCCAGCAGCCACCCCCCGGGAGATACGCAGTATTTT
CASSHPPGDTQYF
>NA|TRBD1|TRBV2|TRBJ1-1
TGTGCCAGCAGACAGGGACAGGCTCCCACTGAAGCTTTCTTT
CASRQGQAPTEAFF
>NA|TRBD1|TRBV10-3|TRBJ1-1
TGTGCCATCAGTGGGTGGGACAGGGGTCCCACTGAAGCTTTCTTT
CAISGWDRGPTEAFF
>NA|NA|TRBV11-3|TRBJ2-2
TGTGCCAGCAGCTTAGTATTAACCGGGGAGCTGTTTTTT
CASSLVLTGELFF
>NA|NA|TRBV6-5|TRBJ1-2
TGTGCCAGCAGTTCCACACCGGGGACAAAAGATGGCTACACCTTC
CASSSTPGTKDGYTF
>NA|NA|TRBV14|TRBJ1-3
TGTGCCAGCAGTTGGACTAGAAACACCATATATTTT
CASSWTRNTIYF
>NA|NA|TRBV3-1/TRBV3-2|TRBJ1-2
TGTGCCAGCAGCCAAGGTTTACAGGCAAACTATGGCTACACCTTC
CASSQGLQANYGYTF
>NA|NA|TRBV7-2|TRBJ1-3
TGTGCCAGCAGCTTAACGGGGCTCCCCTCCTTCTCTGGAAACACCATATATTTT
CASSLTGLPSFSGNTIYF
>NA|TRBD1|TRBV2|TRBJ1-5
TGTGCCAGCAGTGCCGAACAGGGGGTGAGCAATCAGCCCCAGCATTTT
CASSAEQGVSNQPQHF
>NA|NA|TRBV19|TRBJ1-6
TGTGCCAGTAGTATGTATTCGGGACTGAATAATTCACCCCTCCACTTT
CASSMYSGLNNSPLHF
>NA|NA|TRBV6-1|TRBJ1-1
TGTGCCAGCAGTGAAGTCCAGAACACTGAAGCTTTCTTT
CASSEVQNTEAFF
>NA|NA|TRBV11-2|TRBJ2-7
TGTGCCAGCAGCTTAGTGGGCGGGGGCTGGGGCTACGAGCAGTACTTC
CASSLVGGGWGYEQYF
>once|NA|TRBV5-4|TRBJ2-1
TGTGCCAGCAGCTTGGCCGGGAGGGGGCTCGTCGACAATGAGCAGTTCTTC
CASSLAGRGLVDNEQFF
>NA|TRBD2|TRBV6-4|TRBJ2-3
TGTGCCAGCAGTCTAGCGGGGGGCACAGATACGCAGTATTTT
CASSLAGGTDTQYF
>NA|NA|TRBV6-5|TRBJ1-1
TGTGCCAGCAGTTTACAAGCTTTTGGGAGCACTGAAGCTTTCTTT
CASSLQAFGSTEAFF
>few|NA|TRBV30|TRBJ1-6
TGTGCCTGGAGCCTACTCGGGGGACACACCAATTCACCCCTCCACTTT
CAWSLLGGHTNSPLHF
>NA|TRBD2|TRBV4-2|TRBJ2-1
TGTGCCAGCAGCCAAGGACTAGCGGGGAACAATGAGCAGTTCTTC
CASSQGLAGNNEQFF
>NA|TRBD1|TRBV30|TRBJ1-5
TGTGCCTGGAGCTCAGACAGGGGAGCGGGAAAGCCCCAGCATTTT
CAWSSDRGAGKPQHF
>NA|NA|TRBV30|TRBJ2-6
TGTGCCTGGAGTGTCGGGACACCATTCTCTGGGGCCAACGTCCTGACTTTC
CAWSVGTPFSGANVLTF
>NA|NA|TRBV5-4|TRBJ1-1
TGTGCCAGCAGCTTTTGGAGCACTGAAGCTTTCTTT
CASSFWSTEAFF
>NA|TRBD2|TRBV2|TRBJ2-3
TGTGCCAGCAGGACTAGCGCCCGTACAGATACGCAGTATTTT
CASRTSARTDTQYF
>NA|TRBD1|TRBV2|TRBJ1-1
TGTGCCAGCAGTGTTGACAGGGGAGTTTCCACTGAAGCTTTCTTT
CASSVDRGVSTEAFF
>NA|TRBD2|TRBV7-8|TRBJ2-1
TGTGCCAGCAGCTTAGTAGTGGTCTTCAGCGGGAGGTCCGACAATGAGCAGTTCTTC
CASSLVVVFSGRSDNEQFF
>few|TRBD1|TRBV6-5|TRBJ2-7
TGTGCCAGCAGTTACTCCCTGACAGGGGAGGACGAGCAGTACTTC
CASSYSLTGEDEQYF
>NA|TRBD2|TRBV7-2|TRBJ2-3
TGTGCCAGCAGCGGTACTAGCGGGGGCCTCCCAGATACGCAGTATTTT
CASSGTSGGLPDTQYF
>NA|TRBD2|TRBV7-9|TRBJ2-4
TGTGCCAGCAGCCCGCCCTTCCGGGAGGGAAACATTCAGTACTTC
CASSPPFREGNIQYF
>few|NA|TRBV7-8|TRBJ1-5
TGTGCCAGCAGCCCTCATCCCCGCCGCGGCAGCAATCAGCCCCAGCATTTT
CASSPHPRRGSNQPQHF
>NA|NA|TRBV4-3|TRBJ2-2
TGCGCCAGCAGCCAAGTGCTGGGGGCCGGCGGGGAGCTGTTTTTT
CASSQVLGAGGELFF
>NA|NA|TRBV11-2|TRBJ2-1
TGTGCCAGCAGCTTGAATGAGGCCCCGGCGGGCAATGAGCAGTTCTTC
CASSLNEAPAGNEQFF
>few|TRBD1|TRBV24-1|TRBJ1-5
TGTGCCACCAGTGATGGGACAGGGGGGGGCAATCAGCCCCAGCATTTT
CATSDGTGGGNQPQHF
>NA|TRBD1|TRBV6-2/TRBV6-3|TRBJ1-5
TGTGCCAGCAGTTCCCCGACAGGGCTTAGCAATCAGCCCCAGCATTTT
CASSSPTGLSNQPQHF